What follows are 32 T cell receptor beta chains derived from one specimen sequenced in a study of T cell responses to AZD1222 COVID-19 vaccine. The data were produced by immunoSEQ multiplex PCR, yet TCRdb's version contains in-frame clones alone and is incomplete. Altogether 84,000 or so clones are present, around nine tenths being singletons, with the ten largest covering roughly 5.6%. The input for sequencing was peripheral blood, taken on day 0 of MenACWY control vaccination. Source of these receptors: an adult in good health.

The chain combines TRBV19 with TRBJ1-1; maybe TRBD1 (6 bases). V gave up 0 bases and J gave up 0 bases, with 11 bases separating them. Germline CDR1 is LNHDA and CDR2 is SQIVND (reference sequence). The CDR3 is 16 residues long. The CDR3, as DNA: TGTGCCAGTAGTATAGATATTGCAGGGGTGAACACTGAAGCTTTCTTT. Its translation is CASSIDIAGVNTEAFF.

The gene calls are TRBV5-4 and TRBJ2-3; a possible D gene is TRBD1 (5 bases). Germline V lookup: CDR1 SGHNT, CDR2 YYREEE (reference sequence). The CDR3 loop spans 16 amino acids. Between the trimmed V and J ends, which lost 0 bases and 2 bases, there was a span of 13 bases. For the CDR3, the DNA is TGTGCCAGCAGCTTGGGGGGCAAGAGCTCCACAGATACGCAGTATTTT. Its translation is CASSLGGKSSTDTQYF.

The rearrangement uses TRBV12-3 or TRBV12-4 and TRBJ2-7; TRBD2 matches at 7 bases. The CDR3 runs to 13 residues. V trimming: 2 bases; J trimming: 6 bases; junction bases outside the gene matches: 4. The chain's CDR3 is CASSLLGRAEQYF. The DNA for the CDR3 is TGTGCCAGCAGTTTATTGGGGAGGGCCGAGCAGTACTTC.

This CDR3 reads CASSRTPEGQGYTF. CDR3 DNA: TGTGCCAGCAGTAGAACCCCAGAAGGTCAGGGCTACACCTTC. The chain couples TRBV27 to TRBJ1-2, with unresolved D. The CDR3 runs to 14 residues. The V end was cut by 5 bases, the J end by 8 bases, with 18 bases between. CDR1 is MNHEY, CDR2 SMNVEV, per germline (reference sequence).

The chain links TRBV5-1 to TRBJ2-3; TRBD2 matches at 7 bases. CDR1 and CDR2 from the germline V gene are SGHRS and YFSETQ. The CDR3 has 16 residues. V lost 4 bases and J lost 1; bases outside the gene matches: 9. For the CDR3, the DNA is TGCGCCAGCAGCAGCGGGGCCCCGGACGGCACAGATACGCAGTATTTT. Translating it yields CASSSGAPDGTDTQYF.

In nucleotides, the CDR3 is TGTGCCAGCAGCTTAAGTAGCGGGGGCGCAGCTTCTGGAAACACCATATATTTT. This translates into CASSLSSGGAASGNTIYF. The chain joins TRBV7-9 to TRBJ1-3; D possibly corresponds to TRBD1 (6 bases). CDR1 and CDR2 from the germline V gene are SEHNR and FQNEAQ (reference sequence). Trimming took off 2 bases at V and 1 base at J, with 18 bases between the two ends. CDR3 size: 18 residues.

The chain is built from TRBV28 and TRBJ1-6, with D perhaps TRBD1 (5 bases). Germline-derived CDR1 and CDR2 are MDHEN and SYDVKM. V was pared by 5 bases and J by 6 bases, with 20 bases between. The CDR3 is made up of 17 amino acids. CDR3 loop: CASSPLGMGLGNSPLHF. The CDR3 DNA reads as TGTGCCAGCAGTCCCCTTGGGATGGGGCTGGGTAATTCACCCCTCCACTTT.

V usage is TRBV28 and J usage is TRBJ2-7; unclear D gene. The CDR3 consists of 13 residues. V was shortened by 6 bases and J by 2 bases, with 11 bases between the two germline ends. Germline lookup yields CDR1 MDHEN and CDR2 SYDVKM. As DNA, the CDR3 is TGTGCCAGCAGCCGTAGTGTCCCCTACGAGCAGTACTTC. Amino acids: CASSRSVPYEQYF.

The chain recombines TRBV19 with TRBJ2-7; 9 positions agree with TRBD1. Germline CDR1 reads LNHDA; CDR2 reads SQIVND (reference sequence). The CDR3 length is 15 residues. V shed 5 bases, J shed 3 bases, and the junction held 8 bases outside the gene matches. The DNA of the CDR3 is TGTGCCAGTAGTGCTCCGGGACAGGGAGTCTACGAGCAGTACTTC. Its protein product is CASSAPGQGVYEQYF.

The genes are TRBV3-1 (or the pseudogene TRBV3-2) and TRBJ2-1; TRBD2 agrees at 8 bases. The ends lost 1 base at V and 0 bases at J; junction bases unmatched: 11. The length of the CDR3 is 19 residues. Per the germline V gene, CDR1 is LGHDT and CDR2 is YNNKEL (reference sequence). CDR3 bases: TGTGCCAGCAGCCAAGGAGCGAGCGGGAGCCCCCCCTCCTACAATGAGCAGTTCTTC. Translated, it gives CASSQGASGSPPSYNEQFF.

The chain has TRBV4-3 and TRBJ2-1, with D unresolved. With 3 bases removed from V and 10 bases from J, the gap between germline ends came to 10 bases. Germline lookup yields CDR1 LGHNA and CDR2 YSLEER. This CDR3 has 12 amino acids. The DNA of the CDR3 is TGCGCCAGCAGCCAGGTTAACAGAGAGCAGTTCTTC. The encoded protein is CASSQVNREQFF.

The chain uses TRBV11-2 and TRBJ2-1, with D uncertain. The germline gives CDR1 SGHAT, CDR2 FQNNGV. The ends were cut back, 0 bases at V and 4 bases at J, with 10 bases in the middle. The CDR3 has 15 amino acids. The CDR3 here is CASSLDFGRYNEQFF. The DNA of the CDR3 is TGTGCCAGCAGCTTAGATTTTGGGCGGTACAATGAGCAGTTCTTC.

The CDR3 loop reads CASRPTGRTGELFF. Here the CDR3 DNA reads TGTGCCAGCAGGCCAACAGGGCGCACCGGGGAGCTGTTTTTT. This chain joins TRBV11-3 and TRBJ2-2; a possible D gene is TRBD1 (6 bases). Trimming shortened V by 6 bases and J by 4 bases, and 12 bases separated the two germline ends. The germline gives CDR1 SGHNT, CDR2 YENEEA. This CDR3 contains 14 residues.

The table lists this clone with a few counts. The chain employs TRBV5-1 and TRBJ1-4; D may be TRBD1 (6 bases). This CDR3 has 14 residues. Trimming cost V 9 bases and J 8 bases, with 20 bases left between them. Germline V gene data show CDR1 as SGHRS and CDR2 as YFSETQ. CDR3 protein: CATKKTQGDEKLFF. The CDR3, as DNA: TGCGCCACCAAAAAGACACAGGGAGACGAAAAACTGTTTTTT. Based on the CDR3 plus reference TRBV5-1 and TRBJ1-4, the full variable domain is KAGVTQTPRYLIKTRGQQVTLSCSPISGHRSVSWYQQTPGQGLQFLFEYFSETQRNKGNFPGRFSGRQFSNSRSEMNVSTLELGDSALYLCATKKTQGDEKLFFGSGTQLSVL.

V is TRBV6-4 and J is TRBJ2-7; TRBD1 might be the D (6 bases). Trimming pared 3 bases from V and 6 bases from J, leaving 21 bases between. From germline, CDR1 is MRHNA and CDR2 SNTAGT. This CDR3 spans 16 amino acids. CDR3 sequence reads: CASSESGGAGASEQYF. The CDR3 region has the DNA TGTGCCAGCAGTGAAAGTGGGGGCGCAGGGGCTAGCGAGCAGTACTTC.

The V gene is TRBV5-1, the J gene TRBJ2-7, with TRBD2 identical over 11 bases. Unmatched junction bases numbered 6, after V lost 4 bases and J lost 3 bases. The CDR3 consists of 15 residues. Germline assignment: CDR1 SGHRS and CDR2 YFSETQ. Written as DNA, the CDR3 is TGCGCCAGCAGCCCCGCCGGGACTAGCGGCTACGAGCAGTACTTC. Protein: CASSPAGTSGYEQYF.

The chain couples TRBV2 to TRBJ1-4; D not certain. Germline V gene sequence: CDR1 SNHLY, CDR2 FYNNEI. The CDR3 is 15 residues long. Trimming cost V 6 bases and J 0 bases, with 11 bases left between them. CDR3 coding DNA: TGTGCCAGCAGCCTGACACAAACAACTAATGAAAAACTGTTTTTT. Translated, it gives CASSLTQTTNEKLFF.

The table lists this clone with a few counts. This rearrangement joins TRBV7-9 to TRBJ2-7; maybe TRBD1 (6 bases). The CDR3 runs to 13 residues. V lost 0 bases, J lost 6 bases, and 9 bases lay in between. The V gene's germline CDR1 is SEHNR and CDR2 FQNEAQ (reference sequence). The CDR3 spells CASSLAGGAEQYF. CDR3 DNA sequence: TGTGCCAGCAGCTTAGCAGGGGGTGCCGAGCAGTACTTC.

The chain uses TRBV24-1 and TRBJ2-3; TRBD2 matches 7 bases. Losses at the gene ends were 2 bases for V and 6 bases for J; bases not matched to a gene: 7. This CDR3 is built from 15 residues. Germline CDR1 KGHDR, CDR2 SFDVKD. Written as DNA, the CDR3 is TGTGCCACCAGTGATTCACTAGCGCAGGTGGATACGCAGTATTTT. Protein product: CATSDSLAQVDTQYF.

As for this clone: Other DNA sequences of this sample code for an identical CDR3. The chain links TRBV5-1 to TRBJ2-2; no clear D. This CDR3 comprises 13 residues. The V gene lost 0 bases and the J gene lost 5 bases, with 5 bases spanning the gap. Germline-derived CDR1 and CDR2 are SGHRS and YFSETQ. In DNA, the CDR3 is TGCGCCAGCAGCTTGGGTGGAACCGGGGAGCTGTTTTTT. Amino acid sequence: CASSLGGTGELFF.

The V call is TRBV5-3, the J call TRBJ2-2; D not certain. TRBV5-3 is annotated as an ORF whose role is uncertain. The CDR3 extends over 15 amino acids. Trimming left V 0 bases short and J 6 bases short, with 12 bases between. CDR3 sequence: CARSLARSPAGELFF. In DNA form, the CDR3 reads TGTGCCAGAAGCTTGGCACGAAGCCCCGCCGGGGAGCTGTTTTTT.

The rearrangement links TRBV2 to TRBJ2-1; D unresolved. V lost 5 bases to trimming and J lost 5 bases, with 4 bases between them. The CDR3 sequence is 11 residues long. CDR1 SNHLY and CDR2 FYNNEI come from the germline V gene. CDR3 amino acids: CASSFHNEQFF. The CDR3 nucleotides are TGTGCCAGCAGTTTTCACAATGAGCAGTTCTTC.

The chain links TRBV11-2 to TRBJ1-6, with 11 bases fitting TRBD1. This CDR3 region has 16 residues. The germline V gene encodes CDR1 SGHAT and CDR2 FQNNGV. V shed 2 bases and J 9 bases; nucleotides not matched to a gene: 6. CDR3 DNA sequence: TGTGCCAGCAGCTTATTGATCGGGACAGGGGGTTCACCCCTCCACTTT. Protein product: CASSLLIGTGGSPLHF. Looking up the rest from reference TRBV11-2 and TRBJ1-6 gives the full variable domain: EAGVAQSPRYKIIEKRQSVAFWCNPISGHATLYWYQQILGQGPKLLIQFQNNGVVDDSQLPKDRFSAERLKGVDSTLKIQPAKLEDSAVYLCASSLLIGTGGSPLHFGNGTRLTVT.

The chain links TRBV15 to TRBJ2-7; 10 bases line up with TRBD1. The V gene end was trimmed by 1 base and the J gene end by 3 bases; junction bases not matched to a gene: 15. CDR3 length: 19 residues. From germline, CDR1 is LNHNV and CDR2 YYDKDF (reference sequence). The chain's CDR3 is CATSRVGGTGDEHDYEQYF. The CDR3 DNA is TGTGCCACCAGCAGAGTTGGGGGGACAGGGGACGAACACGACTACGAGCAGTACTTC.

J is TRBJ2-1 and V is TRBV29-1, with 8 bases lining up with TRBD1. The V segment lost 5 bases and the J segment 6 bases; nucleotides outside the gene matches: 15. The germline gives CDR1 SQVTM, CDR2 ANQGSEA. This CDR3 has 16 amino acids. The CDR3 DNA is TGCAGCGTTCAAAATACTGACAGGGGTCCGTCCAATGAGCAGTTCTTC. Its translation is CSVQNTDRGPSNEQFF.

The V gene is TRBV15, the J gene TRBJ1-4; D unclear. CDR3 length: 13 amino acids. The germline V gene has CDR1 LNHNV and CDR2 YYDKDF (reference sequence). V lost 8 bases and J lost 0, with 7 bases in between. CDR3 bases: TGTGCCACCTCGAGGTCAACTAATGAAAAACTGTTTTTT. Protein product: CATSRSTNEKLFF. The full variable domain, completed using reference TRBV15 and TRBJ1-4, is DAMVIQNPRYQVTQFGKPVTLSCSQTLNHNVMYWYQQKSSQAPKLLFHYYDKDFNNEADTPDNFQSRRPNTSFCFLDIRSPGLGDTAMYLCATSRSTNEKLFFGSGTQLSVL.

CDR3 sequence reads: CAISSTSGGNNEQFF. In DNA, the CDR3 is TGTGCCATCAGTAGTACTAGCGGGGGAAACAATGAGCAGTTCTTC. The chain links TRBV10-3 to TRBJ2-1; 11 bases map to TRBD2. CDR3 length equals 15 residues. The junction had 5 bases not matched to a gene; V was cut back by 5 bases and J by 5 bases. Germline V gene sequence: CDR1 ENHRY, CDR2 SYGVKD.

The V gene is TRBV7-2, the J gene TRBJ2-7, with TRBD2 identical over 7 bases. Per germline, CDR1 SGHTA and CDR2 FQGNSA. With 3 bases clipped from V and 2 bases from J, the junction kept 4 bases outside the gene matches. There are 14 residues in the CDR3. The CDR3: CASSFLADTYEQYF. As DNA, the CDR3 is TGTGCCAGCAGCTTCCTAGCGGATACCTACGAGCAGTACTTC.

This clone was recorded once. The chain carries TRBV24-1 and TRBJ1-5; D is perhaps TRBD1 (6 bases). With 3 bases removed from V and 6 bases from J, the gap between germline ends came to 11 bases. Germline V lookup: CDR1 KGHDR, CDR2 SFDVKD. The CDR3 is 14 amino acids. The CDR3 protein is CATSDRGALQPQHF. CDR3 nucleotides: TGTGCCACCAGTGATAGGGGGGCGCTTCAGCCCCAGCATTTT.

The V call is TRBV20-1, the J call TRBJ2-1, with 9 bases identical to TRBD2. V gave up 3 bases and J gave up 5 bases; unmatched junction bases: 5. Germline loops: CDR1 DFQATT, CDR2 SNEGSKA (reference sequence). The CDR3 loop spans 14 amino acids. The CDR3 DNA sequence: TGCAGTGCTAGTAGTCTAGCGGGAAACAATGAGCAGTTCTTC. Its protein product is CSASSLAGNNEQFF.

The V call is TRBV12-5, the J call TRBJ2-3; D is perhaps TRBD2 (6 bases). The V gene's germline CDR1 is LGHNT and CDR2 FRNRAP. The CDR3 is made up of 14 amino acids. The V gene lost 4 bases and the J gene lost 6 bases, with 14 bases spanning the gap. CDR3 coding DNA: TGTGCTAGTGGTTCCGGAGGGCCGTCTGATACGCAGTATTTT. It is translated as CASGSGGPSDTQYF.

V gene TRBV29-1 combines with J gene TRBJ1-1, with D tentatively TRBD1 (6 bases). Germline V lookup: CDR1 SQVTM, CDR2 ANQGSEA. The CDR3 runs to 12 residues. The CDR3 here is CTGGGPDTEAFF. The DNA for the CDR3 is TGCACGGGGGGCGGGCCGGACACTGAAGCTTTCTTT.